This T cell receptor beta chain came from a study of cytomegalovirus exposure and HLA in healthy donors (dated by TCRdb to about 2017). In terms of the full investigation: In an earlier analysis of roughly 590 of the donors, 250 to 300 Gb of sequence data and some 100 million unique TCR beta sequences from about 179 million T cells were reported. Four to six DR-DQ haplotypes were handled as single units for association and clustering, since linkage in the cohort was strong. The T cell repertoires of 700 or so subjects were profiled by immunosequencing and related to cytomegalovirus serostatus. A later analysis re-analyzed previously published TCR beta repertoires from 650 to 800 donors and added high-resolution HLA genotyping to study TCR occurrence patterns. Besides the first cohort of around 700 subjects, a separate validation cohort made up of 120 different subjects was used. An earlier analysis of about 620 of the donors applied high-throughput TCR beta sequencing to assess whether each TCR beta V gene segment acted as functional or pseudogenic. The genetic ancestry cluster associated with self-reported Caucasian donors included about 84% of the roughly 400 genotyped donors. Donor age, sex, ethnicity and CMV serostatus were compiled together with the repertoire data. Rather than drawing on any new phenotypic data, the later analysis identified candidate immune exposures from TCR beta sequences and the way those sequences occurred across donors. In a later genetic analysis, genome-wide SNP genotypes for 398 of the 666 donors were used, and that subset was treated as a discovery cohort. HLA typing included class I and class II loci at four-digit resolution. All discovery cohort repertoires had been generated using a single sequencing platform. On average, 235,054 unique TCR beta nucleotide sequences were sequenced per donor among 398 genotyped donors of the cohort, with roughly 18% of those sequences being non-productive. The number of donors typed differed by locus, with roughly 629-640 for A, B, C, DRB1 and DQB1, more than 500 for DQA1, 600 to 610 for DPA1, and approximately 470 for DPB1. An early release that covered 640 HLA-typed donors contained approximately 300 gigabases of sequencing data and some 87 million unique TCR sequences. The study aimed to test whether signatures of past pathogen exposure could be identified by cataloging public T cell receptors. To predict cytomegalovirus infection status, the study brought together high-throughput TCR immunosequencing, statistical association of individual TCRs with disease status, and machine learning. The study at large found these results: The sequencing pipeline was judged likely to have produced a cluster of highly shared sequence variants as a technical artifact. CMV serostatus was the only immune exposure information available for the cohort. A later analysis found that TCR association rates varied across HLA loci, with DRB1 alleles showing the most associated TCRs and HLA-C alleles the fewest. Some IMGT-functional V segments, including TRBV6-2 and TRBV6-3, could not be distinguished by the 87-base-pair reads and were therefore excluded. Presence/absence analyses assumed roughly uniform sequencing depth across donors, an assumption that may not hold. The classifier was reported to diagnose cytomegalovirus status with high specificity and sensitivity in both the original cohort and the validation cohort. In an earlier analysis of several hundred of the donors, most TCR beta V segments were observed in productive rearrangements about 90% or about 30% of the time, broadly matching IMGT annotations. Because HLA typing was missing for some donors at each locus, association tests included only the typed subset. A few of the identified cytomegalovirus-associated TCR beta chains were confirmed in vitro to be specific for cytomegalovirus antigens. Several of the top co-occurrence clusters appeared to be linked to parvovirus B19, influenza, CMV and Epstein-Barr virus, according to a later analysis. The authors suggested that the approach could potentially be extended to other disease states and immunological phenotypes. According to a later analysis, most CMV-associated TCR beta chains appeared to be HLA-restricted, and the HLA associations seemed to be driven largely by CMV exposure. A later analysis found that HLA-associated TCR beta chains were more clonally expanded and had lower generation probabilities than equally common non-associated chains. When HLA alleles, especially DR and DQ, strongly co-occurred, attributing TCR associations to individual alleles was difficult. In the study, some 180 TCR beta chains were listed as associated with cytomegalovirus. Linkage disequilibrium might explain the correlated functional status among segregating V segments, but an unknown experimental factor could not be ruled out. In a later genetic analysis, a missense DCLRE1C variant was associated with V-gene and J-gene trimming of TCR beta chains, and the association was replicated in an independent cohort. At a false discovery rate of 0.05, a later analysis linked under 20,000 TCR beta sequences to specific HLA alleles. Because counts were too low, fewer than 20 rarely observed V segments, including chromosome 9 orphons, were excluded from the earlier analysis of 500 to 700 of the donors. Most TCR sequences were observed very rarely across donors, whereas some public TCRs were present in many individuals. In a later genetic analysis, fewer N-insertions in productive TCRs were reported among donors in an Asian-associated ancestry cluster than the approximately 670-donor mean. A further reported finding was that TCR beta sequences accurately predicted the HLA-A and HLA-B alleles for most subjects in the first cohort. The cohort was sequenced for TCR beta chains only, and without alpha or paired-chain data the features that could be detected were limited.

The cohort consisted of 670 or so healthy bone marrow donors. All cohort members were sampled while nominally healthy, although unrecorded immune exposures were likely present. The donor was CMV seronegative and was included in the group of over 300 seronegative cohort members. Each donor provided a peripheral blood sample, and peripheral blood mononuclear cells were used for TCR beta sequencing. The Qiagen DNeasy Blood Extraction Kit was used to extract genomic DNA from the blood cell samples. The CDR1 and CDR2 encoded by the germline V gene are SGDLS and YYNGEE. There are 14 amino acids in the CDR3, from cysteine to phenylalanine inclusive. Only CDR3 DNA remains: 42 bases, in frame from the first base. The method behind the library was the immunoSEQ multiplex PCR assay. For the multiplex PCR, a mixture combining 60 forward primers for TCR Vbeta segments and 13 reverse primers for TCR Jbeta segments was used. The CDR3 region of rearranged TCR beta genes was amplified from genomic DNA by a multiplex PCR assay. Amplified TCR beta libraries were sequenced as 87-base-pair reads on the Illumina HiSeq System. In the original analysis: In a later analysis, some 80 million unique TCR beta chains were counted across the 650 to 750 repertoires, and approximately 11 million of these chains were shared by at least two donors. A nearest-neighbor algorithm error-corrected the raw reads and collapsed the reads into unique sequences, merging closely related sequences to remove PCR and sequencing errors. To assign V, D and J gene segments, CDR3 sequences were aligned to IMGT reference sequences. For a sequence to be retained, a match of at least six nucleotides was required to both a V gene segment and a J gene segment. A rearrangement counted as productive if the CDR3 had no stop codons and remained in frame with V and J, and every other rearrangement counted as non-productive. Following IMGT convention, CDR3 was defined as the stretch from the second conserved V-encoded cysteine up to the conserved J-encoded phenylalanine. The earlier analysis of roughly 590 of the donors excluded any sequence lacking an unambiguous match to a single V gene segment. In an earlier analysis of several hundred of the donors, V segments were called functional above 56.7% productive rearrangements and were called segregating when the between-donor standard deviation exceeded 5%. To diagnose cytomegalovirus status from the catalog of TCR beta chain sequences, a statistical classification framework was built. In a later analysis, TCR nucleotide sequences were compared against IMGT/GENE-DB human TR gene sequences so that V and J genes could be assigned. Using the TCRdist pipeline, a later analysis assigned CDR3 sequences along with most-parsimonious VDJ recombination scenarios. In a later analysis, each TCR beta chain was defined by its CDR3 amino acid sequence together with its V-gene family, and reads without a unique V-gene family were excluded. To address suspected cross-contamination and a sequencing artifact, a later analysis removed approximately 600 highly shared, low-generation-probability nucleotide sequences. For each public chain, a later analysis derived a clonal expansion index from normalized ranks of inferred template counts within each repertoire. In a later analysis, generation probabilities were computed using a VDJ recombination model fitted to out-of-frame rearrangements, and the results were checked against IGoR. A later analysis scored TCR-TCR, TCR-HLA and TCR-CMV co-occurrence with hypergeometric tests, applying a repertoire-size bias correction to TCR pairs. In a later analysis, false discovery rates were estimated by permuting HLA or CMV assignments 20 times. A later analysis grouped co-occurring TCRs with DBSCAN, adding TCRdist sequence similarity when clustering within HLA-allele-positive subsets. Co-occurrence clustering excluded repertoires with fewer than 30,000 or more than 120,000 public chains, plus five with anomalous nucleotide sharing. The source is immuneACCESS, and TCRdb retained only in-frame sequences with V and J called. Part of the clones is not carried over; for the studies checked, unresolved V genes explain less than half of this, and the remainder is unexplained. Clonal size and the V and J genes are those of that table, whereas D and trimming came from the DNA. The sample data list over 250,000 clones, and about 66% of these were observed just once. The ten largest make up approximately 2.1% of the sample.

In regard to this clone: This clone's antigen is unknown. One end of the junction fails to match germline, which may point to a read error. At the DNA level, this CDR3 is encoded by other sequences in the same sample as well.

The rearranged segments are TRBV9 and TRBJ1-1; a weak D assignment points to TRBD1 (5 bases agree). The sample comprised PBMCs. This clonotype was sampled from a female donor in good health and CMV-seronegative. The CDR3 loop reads CASSVGLRNTEAFF. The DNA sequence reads TGTGCCAGCAGCGTGGGACTTAGGAACACTGAAGCCTTCTTT.